This is a list of T cell receptor beta chains from one sample in a study of T cells in Graves' hyperthyroidism and ophthalmopathy. One entry per CDR3 protein results from TCRdb running MiXCR on the multiplex PCR reads. The repertoire consists of under 350,000 distinct CDR3 sequences, with 15% to 20% occurring once and the leading ten covering 45% to 50%. The sequenced sample was blood. These receptor sequences come from a woman between 45 and 65 years old with Graves' hyperthyroidism. Each CDR3 is given with its conserved first and last residue. Fields, in order: D gene, V gene, clone size, J gene, CDR3 protein, CDR3 DNA. D genes are given only for firm matches. The size field is filled for only some rows; it gives once, few, many or a size class.

>NA|TRBV3-1|few|TRBJ2-1
CASSQDLTGLNEQFF
TGTGCCAGCAGCCAAGATCTGACCGGACTGAATGAGCAGTTCTTC
>TRBD1|TRBV29-1|few|TRBJ2-7
CSVESGQGSIEQYF
TGCAGCGTTGAGTCCGGACAGGGTTCCATCGAGCAGTACTTC
>NA|TRBV7-9|NA|TRBJ2-5
CASSKARLRETQYF
TGTGCCAGCAGTAAAGCTAGGTTGCGAGAGACCCAGTACTTC
>NA|TRBV5-6|many|TRBJ1-2
CASSPRRGANYGYTF
TGTGCCAGCAGCCCACGGAGGGGGGCTAACTATGGCTACACCTTC
>NA|TRBV3-1|NA|TRBJ1-3
CASSQDSGAGNTIYF
TGTGCCAGCAGCCAAGATTCGGGGGCTGGAAACACCATATATTTT
>NA|TRBV28|many|TRBJ2-5
CASSPEYQETQYF
TGTGCCAGCAGCCCAGAGTACCAAGAGACCCAGTACTTC
>NA|TRBV9|NA|TRBJ1-3
CASSVGGTGNTIYF
TGTGCCAGCAGCGTAGGAGGAACTGGAAACACCATATATTTT
>TRBD2|TRBV10-2|NA|TRBJ2-7
CASALAGSYEQYF
TGCGCCAGCGCCCTAGCGGGAAGTTACGAGCAGTACTTC
>NA|TRBV5-1|few|TRBJ2-5
CASRRDIASQETQYF
TGCGCCAGCAGAAGGGACATTGCTAGCCAAGAGACCCAGTACTTC
>NA|TRBV28|many|TRBJ1-5
CASSWGQISNQPQHF
TGTGCCAGCAGTTGGGGACAAATTAGCAATCAGCCCCAGCATTTT
>NA|TRBV2|many|TRBJ2-7
CASSEEDRGSGRVSYEQYF
TGTGCCAGCAGTGAGGAGGACAGGGGAAGCGGGAGGGTTTCCTACGAGCAGTACTTC
>NA|TRBV19|few|TRBJ1-5
CASEVGLRNQPQHF
TGTGCCAGCGAGGTGGGGCTTCGCAATCAGCCCCAGCATTTT
>NA|TRBV18|many|TRBJ2-5
CASSPLPTKETQYF
TGTGCCAGCTCACCACTGCCGACTAAAGAGACCCAGTACTTC
>NA|TRBV20-1|many|TRBJ1-6
CSARRGRLGSPLHF
TGCAGTGCTAGAAGGGGCAGACTCGGATCACCCCTCCACTTT
>NA|TRBV5-1|many|TRBJ2-3
CASSLAPSPGPDTQYF
TGCGCCAGCAGCTTGGCCCCAAGCCCGGGGCCAGATACGCAGTATTTT
>TRBD1|TRBV18|many|TRBJ1-1
CASSPRQGANTEAFF
TGTGCCAGCTCACCACGACAGGGGGCGAACACTGAAGCTTTCTTT
>NA|TRBV29-1|NA|TRBJ2-5
CSVEVGRVQETQYF
TGCAGCGTTGAAGTAGGCCGGGTCCAAGAGACCCAGTACTTC
>NA|TRBV30|many|TRBJ2-1
CAWTGGGNEQFF
TGTGCCTGGACAGGGGGGGGAAATGAGCAGTTCTTC
>TRBD1|TRBV19|NA|TRBJ2-4
CASSAQQGANNIQYF
TGTGCCAGTAGTGCTCAACAGGGGGCTAATAACATTCAGTACTTC